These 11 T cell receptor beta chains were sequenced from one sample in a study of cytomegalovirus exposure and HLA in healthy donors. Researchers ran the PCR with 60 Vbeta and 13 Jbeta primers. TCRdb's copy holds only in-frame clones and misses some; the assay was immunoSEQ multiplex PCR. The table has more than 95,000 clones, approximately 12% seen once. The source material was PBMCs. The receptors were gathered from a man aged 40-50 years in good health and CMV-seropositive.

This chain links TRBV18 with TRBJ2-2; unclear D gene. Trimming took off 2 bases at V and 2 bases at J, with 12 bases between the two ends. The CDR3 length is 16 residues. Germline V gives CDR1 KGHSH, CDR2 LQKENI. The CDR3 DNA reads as TGTGCCAGCTCACCAATATCCCCAGGCAACACCGGGGAGCTGTTTTTT. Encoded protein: CASSPISPGNTGELFF. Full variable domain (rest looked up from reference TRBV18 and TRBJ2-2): NAGVMQNPRHLVRRRGQEARLRCSPMKGHSHVYWYRQLPEEGLKFMVYLQKENIIDESGMPKERFSAEFPKEGPSILRIQQVVRGDSAAYFCASSPISPGNTGELFFGEGSRLTVL.

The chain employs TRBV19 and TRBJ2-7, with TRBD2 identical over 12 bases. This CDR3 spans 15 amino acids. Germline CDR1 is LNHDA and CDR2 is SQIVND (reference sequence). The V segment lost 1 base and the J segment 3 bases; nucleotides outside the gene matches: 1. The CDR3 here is CASSIGTSGVYEQYF. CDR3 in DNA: TGTGCCAGTAGTATAGGGACTAGCGGGGTCTACGAGCAGTACTTC. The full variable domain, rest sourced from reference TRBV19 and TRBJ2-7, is DGGITQSPKYLFRKEGQNVTLSCEQNLNHDAMYWYRQDPGQGLRLIYYSQIVNDFQKGDIAEGYSVSREKKESFPLTVTSAQKNPTAFYLCASSIGTSGVYEQYFGPGTRLTVT.

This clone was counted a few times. CDR3 protein: CASTPSWQGTTDTQYF. CDR3 nucleotides: TGCGCCAGCACTCCATCTTGGCAGGGGACCACAGATACGCAGTATTTT. The rearrangement links TRBV23-1 to TRBJ2-3, with D possibly matching TRBD1 (6 bases). TRBV23-1 is marked as an open reading frame, function uncertain. The CDR3 is 16 residues long. Trimming removed 7 bases at V and 2 bases at J, with 19 bases between.

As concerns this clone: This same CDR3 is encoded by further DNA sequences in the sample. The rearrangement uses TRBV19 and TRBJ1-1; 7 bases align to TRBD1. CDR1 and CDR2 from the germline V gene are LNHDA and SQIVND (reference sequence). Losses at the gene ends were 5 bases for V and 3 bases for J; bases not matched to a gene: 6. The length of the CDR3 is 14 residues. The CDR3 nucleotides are TGTGCCAGTAGTCTAAGACAGGGACACACTGAAGCTTTCTTT. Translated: CASSLRQGHTEAFF.

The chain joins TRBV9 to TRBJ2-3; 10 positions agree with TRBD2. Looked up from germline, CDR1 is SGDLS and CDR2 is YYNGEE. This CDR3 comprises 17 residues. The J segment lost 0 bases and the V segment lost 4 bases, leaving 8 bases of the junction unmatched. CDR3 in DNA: TGTGCCAGCAGCTCCCACCAGACTAGCGGGAGCACAGATACGCAGTATTTT. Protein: CASSSHQTSGSTDTQYF.

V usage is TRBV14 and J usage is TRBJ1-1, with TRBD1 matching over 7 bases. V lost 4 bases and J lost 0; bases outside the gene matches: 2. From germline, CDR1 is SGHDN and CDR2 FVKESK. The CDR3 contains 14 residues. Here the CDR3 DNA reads TGTGCCAGCAGCCTGGGACAGATGAACACTGAAGCTTTCTTT. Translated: CASSLGQMNTEAFF.

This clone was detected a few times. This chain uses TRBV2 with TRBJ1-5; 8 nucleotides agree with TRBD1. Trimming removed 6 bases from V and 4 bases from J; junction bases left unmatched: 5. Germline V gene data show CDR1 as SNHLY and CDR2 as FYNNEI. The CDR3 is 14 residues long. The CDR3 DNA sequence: TGTGCCAGCAGGGACAGGGTCCGGAATCAGCCCCAGCATTTT. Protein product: CASRDRVRNQPQHF.

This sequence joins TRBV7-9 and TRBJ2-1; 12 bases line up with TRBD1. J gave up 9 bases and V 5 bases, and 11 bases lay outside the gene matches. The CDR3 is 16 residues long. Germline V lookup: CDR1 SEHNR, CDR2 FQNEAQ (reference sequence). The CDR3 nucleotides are TGTGCCAGCAGCCACAACCGGGACAGGGGGCTTCGTGAGCAGTTCTTC. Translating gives CASSHNRDRGLREQFF.

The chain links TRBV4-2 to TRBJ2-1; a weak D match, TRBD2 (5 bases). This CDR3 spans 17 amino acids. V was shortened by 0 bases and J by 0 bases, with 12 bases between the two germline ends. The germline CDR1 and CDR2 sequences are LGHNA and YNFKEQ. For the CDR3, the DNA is TGTGCCAGCAGCCAAGATCCCGGGATGAGCTCCTACAATGAGCAGTTCTTC. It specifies CASSQDPGMSSYNEQFF.

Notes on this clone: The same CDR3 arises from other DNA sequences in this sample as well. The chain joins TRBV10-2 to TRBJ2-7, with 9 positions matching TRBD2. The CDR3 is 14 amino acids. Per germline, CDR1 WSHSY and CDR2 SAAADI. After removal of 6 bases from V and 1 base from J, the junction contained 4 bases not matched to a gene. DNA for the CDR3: TGCGCCAGCAGAAGGACTAGCGCGTCCTACGAGCAGTACTTC. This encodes CASRRTSASYEQYF.

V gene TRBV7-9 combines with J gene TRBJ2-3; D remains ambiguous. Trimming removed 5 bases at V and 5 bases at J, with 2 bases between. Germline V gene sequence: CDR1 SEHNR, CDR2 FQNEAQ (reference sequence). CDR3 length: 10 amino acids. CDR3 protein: CASSLDTQYF. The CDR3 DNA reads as TGTGCCAGCAGCCTAGATACGCAGTATTTT.